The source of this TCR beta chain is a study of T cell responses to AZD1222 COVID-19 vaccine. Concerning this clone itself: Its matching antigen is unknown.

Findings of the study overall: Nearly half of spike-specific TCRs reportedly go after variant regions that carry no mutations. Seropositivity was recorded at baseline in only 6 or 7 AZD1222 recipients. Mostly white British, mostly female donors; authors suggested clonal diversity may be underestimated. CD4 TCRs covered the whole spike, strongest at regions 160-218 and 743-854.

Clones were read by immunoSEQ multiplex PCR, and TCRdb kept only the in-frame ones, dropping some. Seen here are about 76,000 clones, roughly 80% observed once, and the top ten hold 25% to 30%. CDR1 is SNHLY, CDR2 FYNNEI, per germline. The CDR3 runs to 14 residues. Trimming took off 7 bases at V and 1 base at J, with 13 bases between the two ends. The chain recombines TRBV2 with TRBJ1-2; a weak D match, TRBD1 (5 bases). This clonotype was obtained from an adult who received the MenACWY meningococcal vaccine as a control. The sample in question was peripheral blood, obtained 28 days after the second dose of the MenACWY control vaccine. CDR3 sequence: CASNPGPLNYGYTF. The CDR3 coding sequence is TGTGCCAGCAATCCAGGGCCTCTTAACTATGGCTACACCTTC. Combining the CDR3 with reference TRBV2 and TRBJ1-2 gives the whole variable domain EPEVTQTPSHQVTQMGQEVILRCVPISNHLYFYWYRQILGQKVEFLVSFYNNEISEKSEIFDDQFSVERPDGSNFTLKIRSTKLEDSAMYFCASNPGPLNYGYTFGSGTRLTVV.